These 31 T cell receptor beta chains were all obtained from the same sample, sequenced in a study of shared clonotypes between healthy human individuals. Libraries were prepared by immunoSEQ multiplex PCR; TCRdb keeps only in-frame clonotypes and omits some of them. In the table there are some 2,500,000 clones, around 93% of which are singletons. The material sequenced was naive CD4+ T cells from PBMCs. Subset specified: CD45RA+ positively selected. Source of these receptors: a man aged 18 to 30 in good health. Some clones in this sample may be carry-over from other donors' samples.

The V gene is TRBV6-1, the J gene TRBJ2-7; possible D gene TRBD1, 6 bases. V was clipped by 6 bases and J by 0 bases, with 15 bases between them. The CDR3 length is 15 residues. CDR1 is MNHNS and CDR2 is SASEGT in the germline V gene. CDR3 DNA: TGTGCCAGCAGGCCCCAACGAGGGGGCTCCTACGAGCAGTACTTC. Translated, it gives CASRPQRGGSYEQYF.

In regard to this clone: Within the sample, other DNA sequences also encode this same CDR3. The chain couples TRBV7-3 to TRBJ2-1; D ambiguous. Germline V gene lookup returns CDR1 SGHTA and CDR2 FQGTGA. Trimming cost V 0 bases and J 7 bases, with 4 bases left between them. The CDR3 covers 12 residues. The CDR3 DNA is TGTGCCAGCAGCTTAACGGGAAATGAGCAGTTCTTC. Its translation: CASSLTGNEQFF.

This clone appeared a single time. V gene TRBV28 combines with J gene TRBJ1-1; the D is unclear. The V gene's germline CDR1 is MDHEN and CDR2 SYDVKM. The CDR3 loop spans 14 amino acids. V lost 6 bases and J 4 bases, leaving 15 bases between the germline ends. The CDR3 protein is CASRAVGGRTEAFF. The CDR3 nucleotides are TGTGCCAGCAGGGCCGTAGGAGGGCGCACTGAAGCTTTCTTT.

A note on this clone: Other DNA sequences in this sample translate to the same CDR3. The rearrangement joins TRBV28 to TRBJ1-3; D is unresolved. The CDR3 is 13 residues long. CDR1 is MDHEN, CDR2 SYDVKM, per germline. The ends were cut back, 2 bases at V and 4 bases at J, with 6 bases in the middle. The CDR3 nucleotides are TGTGCCAGCAGTTTAACGGCCGGAAACACCATATATTTT. Translated: CASSLTAGNTIYF. The whole variable domain, filled in from reference TRBV28 and TRBJ1-3, reads DVKVTQSSRYLVKRTGEKVFLECVQDMDHENMFWYRQDPGLGLRLIYFSYDVKMKEKGDIPEGYSVSREKKERFSLILESASTNQTSMYLCASSLTAGNTIYFGEGSWLTVV.

The chain combines TRBV4-1 with TRBJ2-1; 10 bases agree with TRBD2. V lost 1 base and J lost 10; bases outside the gene matches: 4. Per germline, CDR1 MGHRA and CDR2 YSYEKL. The CDR3 length is 14 residues. CDR3 sequence reads: CASSQVGLAKEQFF. CDR3 bases: TGCGCCAGCAGCCAAGTGGGACTAGCGAAGGAGCAGTTCTTC.

DNA for the CDR3: TGTGCCAGCGCTAGCACATACACCGGGGAGCTGTTTTTT. Translating it yields CASASTYTGELFF. The chain carries TRBV7-8 and TRBJ2-2; D possibly corresponds to TRBD2 (5 bases). CDR1 and CDR2 (germline): SGHVS, FQNEAQ. The CDR3 runs 13 residues. Trimming stripped 8 bases from V and 3 bases from J, with 10 bases between.

The chain combines TRBV7-2 with TRBJ2-7, with a weak D call TRBD2 (5 bases). The CDR3 is 13 residues long. Germline V gene lookup returns CDR1 SGHTA and CDR2 FQGNSA. Trimming removed 3 bases at V and 7 bases at J, with 13 bases between. CDR3 nucleotides: TGTGCCAGCAGCTTTGACATGGGCGGGGAGCAGTACTTC. The encoded protein is CASSFDMGGEQYF.

CDR3 nucleotide sequence: TGTGCCACCGGGACAGGGACCTCCTACGAGCAGTACTTC. Residues: CATGTGTSYEQYF. The J gene is TRBJ2-7, the V gene TRBV10-3; 9 bases line up with TRBD1. This CDR3 is 13 amino acids long. The V and J ends lost 10 bases and 0 bases, in that order; junction bases with no gene match: 4. The V gene's germline CDR1 is ENHRY and CDR2 SYGVKD.

The chain links TRBV15 to TRBJ1-1; D unclear. The V gene lost 0 bases and the J gene lost 2 bases, with 10 bases spanning the gap. Germline V lookup: CDR1 LNHNV, CDR2 YYDKDF (reference sequence). The CDR3 length is 15 residues. The CDR3 nucleotides read TGTGCCACCAGCAGAGATAGGCTGACAAACACTGAAGCTTTCTTT. This sequence encodes CATSRDRLTNTEAFF. Full variable domain (missing parts from reference TRBV15 and TRBJ1-1): DAMVIQNPRYQVTQFGKPVTLSCSQTLNHNVMYWYQQKSSQAPKLLFHYYDKDFNNEADTPDNFQSRRPNTSFCFLDIRSPGLGDTAMYLCATSRDRLTNTEAFFGQGTRLTVV.

The chain is built from TRBV2 and TRBJ1-1, with D possibly being TRBD1 (5 bases). V shed 6 bases and J shed 1 base, with 12 bases lying between them. There are 14 residues in the CDR3. Germline values: CDR1 SNHLY, CDR2 FYNNEI. The CDR3 loop is CASRRTTQNTEAFF. CDR3 in DNA: TGTGCCAGCAGAAGGACAACTCAGAACACTGAAGCTTTCTTT.

As to this clone: A read error may produce the germline difference seen at one junction end. The same CDR3 is also encoded by other DNA sequences in this sample. The chain carries TRBV2 and TRBJ1-2, with D uncertain. Germline assignment: CDR1 SNHLY and CDR2 FYNNEI. This CDR3 contains 13 residues. CDR3 DNA sequence: TGTGCCAGCAGTGGCCCAGCTAACTATGGCTACACATTC. The encoded protein is CASSGPANYGYTF.

The chain has TRBV4-2 and TRBJ2-7, with 8 bases lining up with TRBD2. This CDR3 has 16 residues. Losses at the gene ends were 0 bases for V and 2 bases for J; bases not matched to a gene: 6. Per germline, CDR1 LGHNA and CDR2 YNFKEQ. The CDR3 sequence is CASSQDKAGVTYEQYF. Here the CDR3 DNA reads TGTGCCAGCAGCCAAGATAAAGCGGGAGTGACCTACGAGCAGTACTTC.

The chain combines TRBV2 with TRBJ1-3; D gene ambiguous. CDR3 length: 12 amino acids. In germline, CDR1 is SNHLY, CDR2 FYNNEI. V was shortened by 8 bases and J by 0 bases, with 5 bases between the two germline ends. CDR3 protein: CASAVSGNTIYF. CDR3 DNA: TGTGCCAGCGCAGTCTCTGGAAACACCATATATTTT.

This clone was seen at least ten times. Other nucleotide sequences in the sample specify the same CDR3. This chain links TRBV28 with TRBJ2-5; unclear D gene. Trimming pared 3 bases from V and 3 bases from J, leaving 2 bases between. This CDR3 has 11 residues. Germline assignment: CDR1 MDHEN and CDR2 SYDVKM. CDR3 sequence: CASSLEETQYF. CDR3 nucleotide sequence: TGTGCCAGCAGTTTGGAAGAGACCCAGTACTTC.

The chain uses TRBV29-1 and TRBJ2-2; 7 bases are a match to TRBD1. Looked up from germline, CDR1 is SQVTM and CDR2 is ANQGSEA. Germline trimming cut 5 bases from V and 1 base from J; bases unmatched to any gene: 7. The CDR3 runs 15 residues. CDR3 nucleotide sequence: TGCAGCGTTCTAAGGACAGGCTTGAACACCGGGGAGCTGTTTTTT. Translation: CSVLRTGLNTGELFF.

Comment on this clone: The sample holds other DNA sequences that translate to the same CDR3. The chain joins TRBV7-2 to TRBJ2-3; the match to TRBD2 covers 11 bases. Germline lookup yields CDR1 SGHTA and CDR2 FQGNSA. Unmatched junction bases numbered 1, after V lost 3 bases and J lost 2 bases. This CDR3 spans 15 amino acids. CDR3 bases: TGTGCCAGCAGCTTGGGACTAGCGGCCACAGATACGCAGTATTTT. Translating gives CASSLGLAATDTQYF.

The rearrangement joins TRBV25-1 to TRBJ2-7; 11 bases agree with TRBD1. CDR3 length: 14 residues. In germline, CDR1 is MGHDK, CDR2 SYGVNS. The J segment lost 2 bases and the V segment lost 3 bases, leaving 0 bases of the junction unmatched. CDR3 in DNA: TGTGCCAGCAGTGAGGGACAGGGGGCCTACGAGCAGTACTTC. Its protein is CASSEGQGAYEQYF.

This chain uses TRBV7-2 with TRBJ2-1, with D possibly matching TRBD1 (5 bases). The length of the CDR3 is 13 residues. Trimming took off 5 bases at V and 9 bases at J, with 14 bases between the two ends. The germline gives CDR1 SGHTA, CDR2 FQGNSA. The CDR3, as DNA: TGTGCCAGCAGCGCTTCAGGGTCCAGTGAGCAGTTCTTC. Amino acids: CASSASGSSEQFF.

This chain links TRBV6-5 with TRBJ1-2; the D is unclear. V lost 6 bases and J lost 8, with 19 bases in between. Germline loops: CDR1 MNHEY, CDR2 SVGAGI. The CDR3 loop spans 14 amino acids. This CDR3 reads CASSPTVGPWGYTF. CDR3 coding DNA: TGTGCCAGCAGCCCTACTGTCGGGCCCTGGGGCTACACCTTC.

The CDR3 loop reads CASSVDASETQYF. The CDR3 nucleotides are TGTGCCAGCAGCGTAGACGCTTCGGAGACCCAGTACTTC. The V gene is TRBV9, the J gene TRBJ2-5; no reliable D call. Germline loops: CDR1 SGDLS, CDR2 YYNGEE. Trimming pared 0 bases from V and 5 bases from J, leaving 8 bases between. This CDR3 comprises 13 residues.

The CDR3 reads CASSYHNEQFF. DNA of the CDR3: TGTGCCAGCAGTTACCACAATGAGCAGTTCTTC. This chain uses TRBV6-5 with TRBJ2-1; D not certain. This CDR3 is built from 11 residues. CDR1 is MNHEY and CDR2 is SVGAGI in the germline V gene. Trimming stripped 2 bases from V and 5 bases from J, with 1 base between.

The J gene is TRBJ2-7, the V gene TRBV18; a weak D match, TRBD2 (6 bases). CDR1 is KGHSH, CDR2 LQKENI, per germline. The CDR3 is 14 amino acids. Trimming cost V 2 bases and J 6 bases, with 14 bases left between them. The CDR3 coding sequence is TGTGCCAGCTCACCATTTGTCTTGGGAGGCGAGCAGTACTTC. Translation gives CASSPFVLGGEQYF.

A word on this clone: Distinct nucleotide sequences in the sample also encode this CDR3. The rearrangement joins TRBV28 to TRBJ2-7; 11 nucleotides line up with TRBD1. Trimming removed 8 bases from V and 5 bases from J; junction bases left unmatched: 2. The CDR3 extends over 12 amino acids. Germline V lookup: CDR1 MDHEN, CDR2 SYDVKM. CDR3 DNA sequence: TGTGCCAGCCGGACAGGGGGCCACGAGCAGTACTTC. Translation: CASRTGGHEQYF.

The chain recombines TRBV6-1 with TRBJ2-5, with D tentatively TRBD1 (5 bases). Looked up from germline, CDR1 is MNHNS and CDR2 is SASEGT. The V gene lost 4 bases and the J gene lost 3 bases, with 12 bases spanning the gap. The CDR3 spans 14 residues. CDR3 sequence (DNA): TGTGCCAGCAGTGGCTGGGCAGGGAAAGAGACCCAGTACTTC. This sequence encodes CASSGWAGKETQYF.

The rearrangement joins TRBV5-5 to TRBJ2-5; TRBD1 matches at 7 bases. The J segment lost 4 bases and the V segment lost 2 bases, leaving 11 bases of the junction unmatched. This CDR3 contains 16 residues. Germline CDR1 reads SGHKS; CDR2 reads YYEKEE (reference sequence). This CDR3 is CASSLVTGFLSETQYF. The CDR3 bases are TGTGCCAGCAGCTTAGTGACAGGGTTTTTATCAGAGACCCAGTACTTC.

V usage is TRBV7-9 and J usage is TRBJ2-3, with D possibly matching TRBD2 (6 bases). The CDR3 consists of 15 residues. Germline values: CDR1 SEHNR, CDR2 FQNEAQ (reference sequence). The V gene lost 1 base and the J gene lost 4 bases, with 12 bases spanning the gap. CDR3 sequence (DNA): TGTGCCAGCAGCTTAGGTCGGGAGTATGCAGATACGCAGTATTTT. It specifies CASSLGREYADTQYF.

The rearrangement joins TRBV10-1 to TRBJ1-1, with 8 bases aligning to TRBD1. This CDR3 region has 13 residues. After removal of 6 bases from V and 10 bases from J, the junction contained 10 bases not matched to a gene. Germline V CDR1 and CDR2: WNHNN, SYGVQD (reference sequence). CDR3 sequence (DNA): TGCGCCAGCAGCGGACAGGGCCCGTGGGGAGCTTTCTTT. This codes for CASSGQGPWGAFF.

The chain recombines TRBV7-6 with TRBJ2-7; D gene uncertain. Trimming cost V 5 bases and J 7 bases, with 15 bases left between them. CDR1 SGHVS and CDR2 FNYEAQ come from the germline V gene. This CDR3 is 13 amino acids long. The CDR3 coding sequence is TGTGCCAGCAGCGCGGAGCACATTGGAGAGCAGTACTTC. Protein: CASSAEHIGEQYF.

The V and J genes are TRBV11-2 and TRBJ2-3; 12 bases fit TRBD2. Losses at the gene ends were 5 bases for V and 6 bases for J; bases not matched to a gene: 9. The germline V gene has CDR1 SGHAT and CDR2 FQNNGV. CDR3 length equals 16 residues. CDR3 sequence (DNA): TGTGCCAGCAGCCTGAGTTCTAGCGGGAGGGACGATACGCAGTATTTT. Amino acids: CASSLSSSGRDDTQYF.

In its sample, this clone was seen a few times. This same CDR3 is encoded by further DNA sequences in the sample. The chain links TRBV5-4 to TRBJ1-1; D not certain. The CDR3 covers 13 residues. V gave up 0 bases and J gave up 3 bases, with 6 bases separating them. Germline CDR1 and CDR2: SGHNT and YYREEE (reference sequence). This chain's CDR3 is CASSLEQYTEAFF. The CDR3 DNA follows: TGTGCCAGCAGCTTGGAGCAATACACTGAAGCTTTCTTT.

The rearrangement links TRBV5-6 to TRBJ2-7; 11 bases map to TRBD1. V gave up 3 bases and J gave up 6 bases; unmatched junction bases: 11. The CDR3 is 16 amino acids. Germline CDR1 and CDR2: SGHDT and YYEEEE. In nucleotides, the CDR3 is TGTGCCAGCAGCTCGACCGGGACAGGGGGTTGGGGCGAGCAGTACTTC. This gives the protein CASSSTGTGGWGEQYF. Filled out from reference TRBV5-6 and TRBJ2-7, the complete variable domain reads DAGVTQSPTHLIKTRGQQVTLRCSPKSGHDTVSWYQQALGQGPQFIFQYYEEEERQRGNFPDRFSGHQFPNYSSELNVNALLLGDSALYLCASSSTGTGGWGEQYFGPGTRLTVT.